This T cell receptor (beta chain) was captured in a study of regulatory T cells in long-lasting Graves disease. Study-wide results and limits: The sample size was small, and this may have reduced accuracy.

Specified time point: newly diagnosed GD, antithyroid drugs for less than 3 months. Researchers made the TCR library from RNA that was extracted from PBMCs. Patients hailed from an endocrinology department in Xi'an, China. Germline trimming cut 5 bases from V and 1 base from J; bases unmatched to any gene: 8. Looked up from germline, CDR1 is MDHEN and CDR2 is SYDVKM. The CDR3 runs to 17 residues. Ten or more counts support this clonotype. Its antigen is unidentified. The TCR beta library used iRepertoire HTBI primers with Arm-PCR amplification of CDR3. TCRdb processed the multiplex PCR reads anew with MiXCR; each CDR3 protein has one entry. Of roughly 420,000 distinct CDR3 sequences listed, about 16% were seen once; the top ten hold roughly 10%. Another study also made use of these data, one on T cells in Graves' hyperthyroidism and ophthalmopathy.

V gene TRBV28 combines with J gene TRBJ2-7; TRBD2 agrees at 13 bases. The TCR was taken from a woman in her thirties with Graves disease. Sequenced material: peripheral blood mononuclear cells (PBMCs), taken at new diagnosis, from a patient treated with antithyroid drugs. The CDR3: CASSRTSGSGGSYEQYF. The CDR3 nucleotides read TGTGCCAGCAGTCGGACTAGCGGGAGTGGGGGGTCCTACGAGCAGTACTTC.